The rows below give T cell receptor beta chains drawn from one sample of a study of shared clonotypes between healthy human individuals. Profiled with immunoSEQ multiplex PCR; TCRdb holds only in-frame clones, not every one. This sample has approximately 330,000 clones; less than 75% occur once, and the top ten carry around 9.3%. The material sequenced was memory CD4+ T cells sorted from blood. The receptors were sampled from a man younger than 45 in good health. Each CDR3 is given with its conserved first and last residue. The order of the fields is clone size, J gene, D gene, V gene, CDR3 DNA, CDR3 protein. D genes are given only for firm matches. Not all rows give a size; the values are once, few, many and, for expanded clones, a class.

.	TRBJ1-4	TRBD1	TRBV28	TGTGCCAGCAGGGATTCAGGGGGCTCTAATGAAAAACTGTTTTTT	CASRDSGGSNEKLFF
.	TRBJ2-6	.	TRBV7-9	TGTGCCAGCAGCTTCGTGGGGGGCTCTGGGGCCAACGTCCTGACTTTC	CASSFVGGSGANVLTF
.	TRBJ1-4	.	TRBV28	TGTGCCAGCAGTTACAGCCCAACTAATGAAAAACTGTTTTTT	CASSYSPTNEKLFF
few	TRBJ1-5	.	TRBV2	TGTGCCAGCAAAGCCGAGGGCAATCAGCCCCAGCATTTT	CASKAEGNQPQHF
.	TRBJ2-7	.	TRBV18	TGTGCCAGCTCACCGGGACAACACACGGCCTACGAGCAGTACTTC	CASSPGQHTAYEQYF
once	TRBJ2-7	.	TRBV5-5	TGTGCCAGCAGCTTCATCATCGGGTCTGAAGGCGAGCAGTACTTC	CASSFIIGSEGEQYF
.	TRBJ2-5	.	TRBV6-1	TGTGCCAGCAGCCGGGACTTACAAGAGACCCAGTACTTC	CASSRDLQETQYF
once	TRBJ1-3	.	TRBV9	TGTGCCAGCAGCGCCGGGACGGCAGGAAACACCATATATTTT	CASSAGTAGNTIYF
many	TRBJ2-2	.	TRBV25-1	TGTGCCAGCAGTGAATCCCCCCGCGGACTATCCAACACCGGGGAGCTGTTTTTT	CASSESPRGLSNTGELFF
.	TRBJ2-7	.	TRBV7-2	TGTGCCAGCAGCCCAGGGTCTTTTATCAACGAGCAGTACTTC	CASSPGSFINEQYF